The 11 T cell receptor beta chains below were found in one sample sequenced in a study of cytomegalovirus exposure and HLA in healthy donors. TCRdb's table, derived via immunoSEQ multiplex PCR, lists solely in-frame clones and lacks some. This sample carries fewer than 140,000 clones, about 88% of them seen once, and the ten largest clones take 1.8%. Specimen: PBMCs. These receptors were taken from a young woman in good health and CMV-seropositive.

The CDR3 is CASSREVGPQPQHF. CDR3 nucleotides: TGTGCCAGTAGTAGGGAGGTTGGGCCTCAGCCCCAGCATTTT. This chain uses TRBV19 with TRBJ1-5; D gene unclear. The CDR3 has 14 residues. V was trimmed by 4 bases and J by 6 bases, leaving 13 bases between them. Germline V gene data show CDR1 as LNHDA and CDR2 as SQIVND (reference sequence).

The chain uses TRBV19 and TRBJ2-7, with 7 bases fitting TRBD2. J gave up 2 bases and V 1 base, and 5 bases lay outside the gene matches. The CDR3 spans 15 residues. Germline loops: CDR1 LNHDA, CDR2 SQIVND (reference sequence). DNA for the CDR3: TGTGCCAGTAGTATAGTGGGCGGGGGACCCTACGAGCAGTACTTC. It translates to CASSIVGGGPYEQYF.

V gene TRBV2 combines with J gene TRBJ1-6; TRBD1 agrees at 9 bases. With V trimmed by 6 bases and J by 6 bases, 9 bases remained unmatched. The CDR3 is 16 amino acids. CDR1 SNHLY and CDR2 FYNNEI come from the germline V gene. As DNA, the CDR3 is TGTGCCAGCAGGGCGGACAGGGGAGGAGGTAATTCACCCCTCCACTTT. It specifies CASRADRGGGNSPLHF. The whole variable domain, remainder taken from reference TRBV2 and TRBJ1-6, is EPEVTQTPSHQVTQMGQEVILRCVPISNHLYFYWYRQILGQKVEFLVSFYNNEISEKSEIFDDQFSVERPDGSNFTLKIRSTKLEDSAMYFCASRADRGGGNSPLHFGNGTRLTVT.

The chain combines TRBV28 with TRBJ1-1, with 7 positions matching TRBD1. Germline loops: CDR1 MDHEN, CDR2 SYDVKM. V gave up 4 bases and J gave up 1 base; unmatched junction bases: 6. The CDR3 contains 15 residues. The CDR3 DNA is TGTGCCAGCAGTTCGAAGTGGACAGGGAACACTGAAGCTTTCTTT. Translation gives CASSSKWTGNTEAFF.

This CDR3 is CASSPQSSGAEAFF. The DNA of the CDR3 is TGTGCCAGCTCACCCCAATCAAGCGGGGCCGAAGCTTTCTTT. The chain combines TRBV18 with TRBJ1-1; the D gene is possibly TRBD1 (5 bases). V was shortened by 3 bases and J by 8 bases, with 16 bases between the two germline ends. The CDR3 is made up of 14 amino acids. Germline V gives CDR1 KGHSH, CDR2 LQKENI. Full variable domain (missing parts from reference TRBV18 and TRBJ1-1): NAGVMQNPRHLVRRRGQEARLRCSPMKGHSHVYWYRQLPEEGLKFMVYLQKENIIDESGMPKERFSAEFPKEGPSILRIQQVVRGDSAAYFCASSPQSSGAEAFFGQGTRLTVV.

The gene calls are TRBV18 and TRBJ1-6; unclear D gene. Germline V gives CDR1 KGHSH, CDR2 LQKENI. The V and J ends lost 2 bases and 7 bases respectively, with 15 bases between them. CDR3 size: 16 residues. CDR3 DNA: TGTGCCAGCTCACCAATTTGGGCCGGAAGGAATTCACCCCTCCACTTT. Amino acids: CASSPIWAGRNSPLHF.

The chain combines TRBV19 with TRBJ2-4; no definite D call. Germline CDR1 is LNHDA and CDR2 is SQIVND (reference sequence). The CDR3 spans 16 residues. Trimming shortened V by 6 bases and J by 1 base, and 16 bases separated the two germline ends. CDR3 region: CASRGSPSEAKNIQYF. In DNA, the CDR3 is TGTGCCAGTAGGGGCAGCCCATCAGAGGCCAAAAACATTCAGTACTTC.

The V and J genes are TRBV14 and TRBJ1-4; 8 nucleotides agree with TRBD1. Germline V gene data show CDR1 as SGHDN and CDR2 as FVKESK. V trimming: 2 bases; J trimming: 7 bases; junction bases outside the gene matches: 6. The CDR3 has 15 residues. The CDR3 loop is CASSQSDRGIEKLFF. CDR3 nucleotides: TGTGCCAGCAGCCAATCCGACAGGGGTATTGAAAAACTGTTTTTT.

J is TRBJ2-3 and V is TRBV4-3; 8 nucleotides match TRBD2. Germline CDR1 and CDR2: LGHNA and YSLEER. V lost 0 bases, J lost 6 bases, and 5 bases stayed unmatched. The CDR3 totals 15 residues. The CDR3 DNA is TGCGCCAGCAGCCAAGATGCCCTAGCGGGCGATACGCAGTATTTT. Protein sequence: CASSQDALAGDTQYF.

This clone was seen a single time. The rearrangement uses TRBV6-1 and TRBJ2-3; 9 bases align to TRBD2. The length of the CDR3 is 16 residues. Germline assignment: CDR1 MNHNS and CDR2 SASEGT. The V segment lost 3 bases and the J segment 7 bases; nucleotides outside the gene matches: 11. The CDR3 DNA reads TGTGCCAGCAGTGATCTTGCGGGGGGGCAAGTAAATACGCAGTATTTT. Translating it yields CASSDLAGGQVNTQYF.

This rearrangement joins TRBV7-8 to TRBJ2-7; D is perhaps TRBD1 (6 bases). Germline V CDR1 and CDR2: SGHVS, FQNEAQ. Trimming took 0 bases from V and 1 from J, leaving 10 bases between them. This CDR3 is 15 amino acids long. The CDR3 spells CASSLAGTISYEQYF. CDR3 sequence (DNA): TGTGCCAGCAGCTTAGCCGGGACAATATCCTACGAGCAGTACTTC.